Listed below are T cell receptor beta chains from one sample, sequenced in a study of T cells in Graves' hyperthyroidism and ophthalmopathy. TCRdb fed the multiplex PCR reads into MiXCR, producing one record per CDR3 protein. Of almost 600,000 distinct CDR3 sequences listed, roughly 46% are singletons. The specimen was peripheral blood or thyroid tissue (not recorded which). These TCRs come from a woman between 18 and 29 years old with Graves' hyperthyroidism. Both conserved end residues are trimmed from each CDR3. The D gene is left open where the match is weak.

V gene	D gene	J gene	CDR3 protein
TRBV3-1	TRBD2	TRBJ2-7	ASSPGLAGGEQY
TRBV12-3/TRBV12-4	NA	TRBJ1-2	ASSLTSGVTYNGYT
TRBV20-1	NA	TRBJ1-1	SARVGAVNTEAF
TRBV12-3/TRBV12-4	NA	TRBJ2-7	ASSLGLVSYEQY
TRBV5-1	NA	TRBJ1-1	ASSLDAGADTEAF
TRBV30	TRBD1	TRBJ1-2	AWSVQGLNYGYT
TRBV5-1	NA	TRBJ1-3	ASSLEGPTFSGNTIY
TRBV11-2	TRBD1	TRBJ1-4	ASSPQYRDRSRKLF
TRBV5-1	NA	TRBJ1-1	ASSLEPGQNTKAF
TRBV12-3/TRBV12-4	NA	TRBJ1-1	ASSFGSVAEAF
TRBV24-1	TRBD2	TRBJ2-7	ATSGSNGLAGGYEQY
TRBV19	TRBD1	TRBJ1-5	ASSTPGQYYNEPQH
TRBV29-1	NA	TRBJ1-2	SSPVVLNYGYT
TRBV27	NA	TRBJ1-1	ASIKQTGGTNTEAF
TRBV3-1	NA	TRBJ1-1	ASSQAATEAF
TRBV5-4	TRBD1	NA	ASSPGQGRDNEQF
TRBV5-4	NA	TRBJ1-2	ASSLTPWDGYT
TRBV7-2	TRBD1	TRBJ1-5	ASSEGTVQPQH
TRBV11-2	TRBD2	TRBJ2-1	ASSPGTSGYNEQF
TRBV9	NA	TRBJ1-5	ASSVASIAETQH
TRBV5-8	TRBD2	TRBJ2-7	ASSPELVAGGREQY
TRBV5-1	NA	TRBJ2-7	ASSSSRGQGLFEQY
TRBV4-3	NA	TRBJ1-1	ASSQDRPGSNTEAF
TRBV7-8	TRBD2	TRBJ2-5	ASSPWTSGIGETQY
TRBV20-1	NA	TRBJ2-2	SASSPGRAAGTGELF
TRBV27	NA	TRBJ1-5	ASSLSPGRGQPQH
TRBV19	TRBD1	TRBJ1-4	ASSLGQANNEKLF
TRBV12-3/TRBV12-4	NA	TRBJ2-7	ASSFKRSYEQY
TRBV19	NA	TRBJ1-6	ASSIVEPVNSPLH
TRBV2	TRBD1	TRBJ2-2	ASSANRGLF
TRBV20-1	TRBD1	TRBJ1-1	SARGDSITEAF